This TCR beta chain stems from a study of beta chain features in type 1 diabetes. Sorting of CD4+ naive, central memory, regulatory and stem cell-like memory cells was performed via CD45RO/CCR7/CD25/CD127/CD95/CD27. Since all of the isolated RNA was reverse transcribed, expressed TCRB transcripts were what got sequenced. TCRdb keeps only in-frame clones here, not all; method: immunoSEQ multiplex PCR. The sample contains around 500,000 clones, 30% of which appear only once. The CDR3 length is 13 residues. V lost 5 bases and J lost 2, with 9 bases in between. Germline values: CDR1 SGHVS, CDR2 FQNEAQ. The TCR originated in a man between 18 and 29 years old in good health. This chain uses TRBV7-8 with TRBJ1-2; maybe TRBD1 (5 bases). Input material: naive CD4+ T cells from blood. The DNA of the CDR3 is TGTGCCAGCAGCAACCGGGGGAACTATGGCTACACCTTC. Translating it yields CASSNRGNYGYTF. Supplemented by reference TRBV7-8 and TRBJ1-2, the full variable domain reads GAGVSQSPRYKVAKRGQDVALRCDPISGHVSLFWYQQALGQGPEFLTYFQNEAQLDKSGLPSDRFFAERPEGSVSTLKIQRTQQEDSAVYLCASSNRGNYGYTFGSGTRLTVV.